These T cell receptor beta chains were read from a single sample in a study of blood T cell repertoires in COVID-19. Here immunoSEQ multiplex PCR was the method, and the copy in TCRdb shows in-frame clones only, minus some. The data contain approximately 130,000 clones, about 76% of them seen just once; the ten biggest clones take up roughly a fifth. The sample taken for sequencing was peripheral blood. Every receptor here comes from a man older than 75 with acute or convalescent COVID-19. CDR3s include the opening cysteine and the closing phenylalanine or tryptophan. D genes are given only for firm matches. Where a row states a size, it is once, few, many or the class of an expanded clone; other rows omit it.

clone_size	v_call	j_call	d_call	cdr3_aa	cdr3_nt
-	TRBV10-3	TRBJ2-1	TRBD1	CAISAATGQGTYNEQFF	TGTGCCATCAGTGCGGCAACCGGACAGGGGACCTACAATGAGCAGTTCTTC
-	TRBV30	TRBJ2-7	TRBD2	CAWMLAGGPYEQYF	TGTGCCTGGATGTTAGCGGGGGGCCCTTACGAGCAGTACTTC
-	TRBV6-2/TRBV6-3	TRBJ1-4	TRBD1	CASSYPGQANEKLFF	TGTGCCAGCAGTTATCCCGGACAGGCTAATGAAAAACTGTTTTTT
-	TRBV3-1/TRBV3-2	TRBJ1-2	-	CASSQEGGVYGYTF	TGTGCCAGCAGCCAAGAGGGGGGAGTCTATGGCTACACCTTC
-	TRBV12-3/TRBV12-4	TRBJ1-1	-	CASSQNTEAFF	TGTGCCAGCAGTCAGAACACTGAAGCTTTCTTT
-	TRBV5-1	TRBJ1-2	TRBD1	CASSSHGLTGVDGYTF	TGCGCCAGCAGCTCCCATGGACTGACAGGGGTTGATGGCTACACCTTC
few	TRBV5-1	TRBJ2-7	TRBD1	CASSLSQGYEQYF	TGCGCCAGCAGCTTATCACAGGGGTACGAGCAGTACTTC
-	TRBV3-1/TRBV3-2	TRBJ1-3	-	CASSLTGFFGNTIYF	TGTGCCAGCAGCCTCACAGGGTTCTTTGGAAACACCATATATTTT
few	TRBV19	TRBJ1-1	-	CASSMSTEAFF	TGTGCCAGTAGTATGAGCACTGAAGCTTTCTTT
-	TRBV5-1	TRBJ2-3	-	CASSLGTVRGTQYF	TGCGCCAGCAGCTTGGGGACAGTCCGGGGTACGCAGTATTTT
-	TRBV27	TRBJ2-3	TRBD2	CASRPVTSGVFVDTQYF	TGTGCCAGCAGACCTGTAACTAGCGGGGTTTTTGTCGATACGCAGTATTTT
few	TRBV2	TRBJ2-7	TRBD1	CASRDRDRTYEQYF	TGTGCCAGCCGGGACCGGGACAGAACCTACGAGCAGTACTTC
-	TRBV5-6	TRBJ2-1	TRBD2	CASSLGASGGRGLDEQFF	TGTGCCAGCAGCTTGGGGGCTAGCGGAGGGAGGGGTTTAGATGAGCAGTTCTTC
-	TRBV18	TRBJ2-7	TRBD1	CASSPQTGVYEQYF	TGTGCCAGCTCACCACAGACAGGGGTCTACGAGCAGTACTTC
-	TRBV5-1	TRBJ2-2	-	CASSLSLTVNTGELFF	TGCGCCAGCAGCTTAAGTTTGACAGTGAACACCGGGGAGCTGTTTTTT